The 17 T cell receptor beta chains reported below all come from one sample, sequenced in a study of CD8+CD57+ T cells in acquired aplastic anemia. The template used for profiling TCR beta VDJ and CDR3 was genomic DNA. TCRdb ran MiXCR on the reads and lists one entry per CDR3 protein. The sample consists of around 150,000 distinct CDR3 sequences, approximately 40% of them appearing once. Material: sorted CD4+, CD8+, or CD8+CD57+ T cells (not recorded which) from PBMCs. These receptors originate from a human donor in good health.

This clonotype was recorded once. A much bigger clone sits one base away, suggesting this may be a read error. The chain couples TRBV11-2 to TRBJ2-3; 8 bases fit TRBD2. The CDR3 covers 14 residues. CDR1 is SGHAT and CDR2 is FQNNGV in the germline V gene. The CDR3 DNA is TGTGCCAGCAGTTACGGGGGGGGCACAGAAACGCAGTATTTT. Residues: CASSYGGGTETQYF. Looking up the rest from reference TRBV11-2 and TRBJ2-3 gives the full variable domain: EAGVAQSPRYKIIEKRQSVAFWCNPISGHATLYWYQQILGQGPKLLIQFQNNGVVDDSQLPKDRFSAERLKGVDSTLKIQPAKLEDSAVYLCASSYGGGTETQYFGPGTRLTVL.

The chain combines TRBV19 with TRBJ2-7; D may be TRBD1 or TRBD2 (6 bases each). Trimming removed 1 base from V and 7 bases from J, with 14 bases in between. The CDR3 is 14 amino acids. CDR1 is LNHDA, CDR2 SQIVND, per germline (reference sequence). The CDR3 DNA reads as TGTGCCAGTAGTATAGCGGGGGCTCCCGGGGAGCAGTACTTC. Translation: CASSIAGAPGEQYF. Full variable domain (remainder filled in from reference TRBV19 and TRBJ2-7): DGGITQSPKYLFRKEGQNVTLSCEQNLNHDAMYWYRQDPGQGLRLIYYSQIVNDFQKGDIAEGYSVSREKKESFPLTVTSAQKNPTAFYLCASSIAGAPGEQYFGPGTRLTVT.

The genes are TRBV14 and TRBJ2-1, with a weak D call TRBD2 (8 bases). CDR3 length: 17 amino acids. Per the germline V gene, CDR1 is SGHDN and CDR2 is FVKESK. V was pared by 4 bases and J by 0 bases, with 16 bases between. CDR3 DNA: TGTGCCAGCAGCCCCCCCGGGGGGGACAGCTCCTACAATGAGCAGTTCTTC. Protein: CASSPPGGDSSYNEQFF.

This clonotype was seen repeatedly, ten times or more. The chain uses TRBV9 and TRBJ1-2, with 7 positions matching TRBD1. The ends lost 3 bases at V and 8 bases at J; junction bases unmatched: 13. Per germline, CDR1 SGDLS and CDR2 YYNGEE. This CDR3 region has 15 residues. CDR3 protein: CASSADRVPYPGYTF. In nucleotides, the CDR3 is TGTGCCAGCAGCGCAGACAGGGTCCCATACCCCGGCTACACCTTC.

The rearrangement joins TRBV5-1 to TRBJ1-1; D is ambiguous. The ends were cut back, 10 bases at V and 5 bases at J, with 18 bases in the middle. Germline CDR1 is SGHRS and CDR2 is YFSETQ. The CDR3 runs to 13 residues. The CDR3 sequence: CASGVVRGTEAFF. In DNA form, the CDR3 reads TGCGCCTCCGGGGTTGTCCGAGGTACTGAAGCTTTCTTT.

In this sample, this clonotype turned up many times. The rearrangement joins TRBV4-1 to TRBJ1-2, with D tentatively TRBD1 (5 bases). Germline CDR1 and CDR2: MGHRA and YSYEKL. V dropped 0 bases and J dropped 6 bases, with 14 bases sitting between them. The CDR3 consists of 15 residues. The CDR3 DNA follows: TGCGCCAGCAGCCAAGACCGCATGGGGGTGGATGGCTACACCTTC. Translated, it gives CASSQDRMGVDGYTF.

This chain uses TRBV12-3 or TRBV12-4 with TRBJ2-2, with D maybe TRBD2 (7 bases). The CDR3 has 16 residues. V was clipped by 9 bases and J by 3 bases, with 20 bases between them. CDR3 nucleotide sequence: TGTGCCAGGGATGAAACGGGGGGCTGGGACACCGGGGAGCTGTTTTTT. Protein product: CARDETGGWDTGELFF.

The rearrangement joins TRBV10-3 to TRBJ1-5; D remains unclear. CDR3 length equals 14 residues. From germline, CDR1 is ENHRY and CDR2 SYGVKD. V was shortened by 6 bases and J by 3 bases, with 12 bases between the two germline ends. Written as DNA, the CDR3 is TGTGCCATCAGGGACTCAGTGAACAATCAGCCCCAGCATTTT. Amino acid sequence: CAIRDSVNNQPQHF.

The table lists this clonotype with many counts. The V gene is TRBV5-5, the J gene TRBJ1-1; maybe TRBD1 (6 bases). CDR3 length: 13 residues. Germline values: CDR1 SGHKS, CDR2 YYEKEE (reference sequence). V lost 5 bases to trimming and J lost 5 bases, with 13 bases between them. Here the CDR3 DNA reads TGTGCCAGCAGTCGACAGGCTTGGACTGAAGCTTTCTTT. Amino acid sequence: CASSRQAWTEAFF.

V is TRBV4-3 and J is TRBJ1-6; possible D gene TRBD1, 5 bases. There are 17 residues in the CDR3. Trimming left V 0 bases short and J 3 bases short, with 12 bases between. Germline CDR1 LGHNA, CDR2 YSLEER. The CDR3: CASSQEGPDSYNSPLHF. CDR3 nucleotide sequence: TGCGCCAGCAGCCAAGAGGGTCCAGACAGCTATAATTCACCCCTCCACTTT.

This clonotype was counted many times. The genes are TRBV6-5 and TRBJ2-2, with D uncertain. Germline V gene lookup returns CDR1 MNHEY and CDR2 SVGAGI. The CDR3 contains 11 residues. The ends were cut back, 2 bases at V and 6 bases at J, with 1 base in the middle. Here the CDR3 DNA reads TGTGCCAGCAGTTACGCCGGGGAGCTGTTTTTT. Protein product: CASSYAGELFF.

This chain uses TRBV7-2 with TRBJ2-1; D is ambiguous. This CDR3 has 12 amino acids. V was shortened by 3 bases and J by 11 bases, with 11 bases between the two germline ends. Germline CDR1 SGHTA, CDR2 FQGNSA. DNA for the CDR3: TGTGCCAGCAGCTTCTCTGACGGTAAGCAGTTCTTC. Translation gives CASSFSDGKQFF.

This clonotype was recorded at least ten times. The chain carries TRBV2 and TRBJ2-7; D possibly matches TRBD1 or TRBD2 (5 bases each). V was cut by 5 bases and J by 5 bases, with 16 bases left in between. Germline-derived CDR1 and CDR2 are SNHLY and FYNNEI. The CDR3 has 14 amino acids. This chain's CDR3 is CASSPDIEGHEQYF. The CDR3 DNA is TGTGCCAGCAGTCCGGACATCGAGGGCCACGAGCAGTACTTC.

The chain links TRBV24-1 to TRBJ2-1, with TRBD1 matching 9 bases. After removal of 4 bases from V and 7 bases from J, the junction contained 4 bases not matched to a gene. Germline CDR1 is KGHDR and CDR2 is SFDVKD. This CDR3 spans 14 amino acids. The CDR3 coding sequence is TGTGCCACCAGTGACGGGGGACAGGGAAATGAGCAGTTCTTC. Protein: CATSDGGQGNEQFF.

J is TRBJ2-3 and V is TRBV10-3; 8 positions match TRBD2. The CDR3 extends over 17 amino acids. V was clipped by 2 bases and J by 2 bases; unmatched bases: 9. Germline CDR1 reads ENHRY; CDR2 reads SYGVKD. The CDR3 DNA sequence: TGTGCCATCAGTGAGAAAGGGGCGGGGGGCAACACAGATACGCAGTATTTT. It specifies CAISEKGAGGNTDTQYF.

The sample holds many counts of this clonotype. The chain has TRBV12-3 or TRBV12-4 and TRBJ2-6; a weak D match, TRBD1 (5 bases). This CDR3 spans 15 amino acids. V dropped 8 bases and J dropped 0 bases, with 11 bases sitting between them. CDR3 residues: CASVSGNSGANVLTF. The CDR3, as DNA: TGTGCCAGCGTCTCAGGGAACTCTGGGGCCAACGTCCTGACTTTC.

A note on this clonotype: Just one base apart from a much larger clone, this may be a read error. J is TRBJ1-6 and V is TRBV27; D gene uncertain. Looked up from germline, CDR1 is MNHEY and CDR2 is SMNVEV (reference sequence). The V and J ends lost 5 bases and 10 bases respectively, with 12 bases between them. The CDR3 consists of 13 residues. CDR3 in DNA: TGTGCCAGCAGTACGGACGGGGTCTCACCCCTCCACTTT. It yields the protein CASSTDGVSPLHF.